The 24 T cell receptor beta chains below all came from one sample that was sequenced in a study of identical twins' blood T cells. Using its own MiXCR run on the 5' RACE reads, TCRdb lists one record per CDR3 protein. The sample lists about 370,000 distinct CDR3 sequences; more than 25% were seen once. Sequenced input: PBMCs. The receptor source for this set is a woman aged 18 to 50 in good health.

The chain carries TRBV20-1 and TRBJ1-1; D call uncertain. The germline gives CDR1 DFQATT, CDR2 SNEGSKA (reference sequence). Trimming cost V 6 bases and J 2 bases, with 19 bases left between them. The CDR3 covers 15 residues. In nucleotides, the CDR3 is TGCAGTGCGAGCCGTGGTTTCAAGGTTAACACTGAAGCTTTCTTT. Its translation is CSASRGFKVNTEAFF.

The chain recombines TRBV29-1 with TRBJ1-1; TRBD1 might be the D (6 bases). V was shortened by 4 bases and J by 5 bases, with 20 bases between the two germline ends. CDR3 length equals 15 residues. Per germline, CDR1 SQVTM and CDR2 ANQGSEA. This CDR3 is CSVVGGHDRKTEAFF. The CDR3 DNA is TGCAGCGTTGTGGGGGGACATGATAGGAAAACTGAAGCTTTCTTT.

V and J are TRBV11-2 and TRBJ2-7; D not resolved. Germline CDR1 SGHAT, CDR2 FQNNGV. This CDR3 has 11 residues. Trimming shortened V by 4 bases and J by 3 bases, and 4 bases separated the two germline ends. The CDR3: CASSWIYEQYF. CDR3 bases: TGTGCCAGCAGCTGGATCTACGAGCAGTACTTC.

The chain joins TRBV24-1 to TRBJ2-1, with TRBD2 matching over 12 bases. Trimming at V came to 7 bases and at J to 9 bases, leaving 9 bases not matched to a gene. Germline V lookup: CDR1 KGHDR, CDR2 SFDVKD. CDR3 size: 15 residues. Written as DNA, the CDR3 is TGTGCCACCAGCGACCCTAGCGGGAGGGCTGGTGAGCAGTTCTTC. This sequence encodes CATSDPSGRAGEQFF.

This clonotype was detected many times. J is TRBJ2-3 and V is TRBV20-1, with 10 bases lining up with TRBD2. Losses at the gene ends were 4 bases for V and 4 bases for J; bases not matched to a gene: 5. The CDR3 has 14 amino acids. Germline-derived CDR1 and CDR2 are DFQATT and SNEGSKA (reference sequence). CDR3 amino acids: CSANGLAGADTQYF. CDR3 DNA: TGCAGTGCTAATGGCCTAGCGGGAGCAGATACGCAGTATTTT.

This clonotype was picked up many times. This chain uses TRBV20-1 with TRBJ1-3; no clear D. Trimming took 2 bases from V and 1 from J, leaving 12 bases between them. Germline V gives CDR1 DFQATT, CDR2 SNEGSKA (reference sequence). The CDR3 extends over 15 amino acids. CDR3 sequence: CSARNTGGSGNTIYF. As DNA, the CDR3 is TGCAGTGCTAGAAACACCGGAGGTTCTGGAAACACCATATATTTT.

The chain combines TRBV20-1 with TRBJ2-3, with D possibly being TRBD2 (6 bases). The V and J ends lost 6 bases and 6 bases respectively, with 13 bases between them. CDR1 is DFQATT and CDR2 is SNEGSKA in the germline V gene (reference sequence). The CDR3 runs 12 residues. The CDR3 DNA is TGCAGTGCGCCCGGGACTCTTGATACGCAGTATTTT. Residues: CSAPGTLDTQYF.

This clonotype has more than one count but fewer than ten. The chain carries TRBV19 and TRBJ2-7, with 9 positions matching TRBD1. CDR1 is LNHDA and CDR2 is SQIVND in the germline V gene (reference sequence). The CDR3 extends over 15 amino acids. V dropped 1 base and J dropped 6; count of bases not matched to a gene: 7. CDR3 coding DNA: TGTGCCAGTAGTATAGCTGTGGGACAGGGACGCGAGCAGTACTTC. This codes for CASSIAVGQGREQYF.

This clonotype was recorded a few times. The chain carries TRBV19 and TRBJ1-3; maybe TRBD1 (5 bases). The CDR3 totals 16 residues. Trimming took off 3 bases at V and 1 base at J, with 13 bases between the two ends. The germline gives CDR1 LNHDA, CDR2 SQIVND (reference sequence). CDR3 region: CASSIPTTASGNTIYF. In nucleotides, the CDR3 is TGTGCCAGTAGTATCCCTACGACAGCATCTGGAAACACCATATATTTT.

V gene TRBV29-1 combines with J gene TRBJ2-1; D unclear. Trimming stripped 0 bases from V and 8 bases from J, with 11 bases between. Germline CDR1 and CDR2: SQVTM and ANQGSEA. The CDR3 spans 13 residues. CDR3: CSVEEPNRDEQFF. CDR3 DNA: TGCAGCGTTGAAGAACCGAATCGCGATGAGCAGTTCTTC.

CDR3 protein: CSVVVTGFKAFF. As DNA, the CDR3 is TGCAGCGTTGTCGTGACAGGGTTTAAAGCTTTCTTT. The gene calls are TRBV29-1 and TRBJ1-1; 7 bases fit TRBD1. CDR3 length equals 12 residues. The V gene end was trimmed by 4 bases and the J gene end by 9 bases; junction bases not matched to a gene: 8. The V gene's germline CDR1 is SQVTM and CDR2 ANQGSEA.

This clonotype was picked up a small number of times. The chain links TRBV6-2 or TRBV6-3 to TRBJ2-7; perhaps TRBD2 as D (6 bases). Germline V CDR1 and CDR2: MNHEY, SVGEGT. The CDR3 is 15 amino acids. Trimming pared 4 bases from V and 1 base from J, leaving 14 bases between. The CDR3 spells CASSSGERGSYEQYF. Here the CDR3 DNA reads TGTGCCAGCAGTTCGGGGGAACGGGGTTCCTACGAGCAGTACTTC.

The V and J genes are TRBV29-1 and TRBJ1-5; the D is unclear. V lost 4 bases, J lost 6 bases, and 13 bases lay in between. The CDR3 has 13 residues. CDR1 is SQVTM, CDR2 ANQGSEA, per germline. The CDR3 sequence: CSVGEVDGQPQHF. The CDR3, as DNA: TGCAGCGTTGGAGAGGTGGATGGTCAGCCCCAGCATTTT.

This clonotype showed up just once. V gene TRBV6-2 or TRBV6-3 combines with J gene TRBJ2-7; D possibly corresponds to TRBD2 (6 bases). V was clipped by 3 bases and J by 2 bases, with 20 bases between them. The CDR3 is made up of 17 amino acids. The germline V gene has CDR1 MNHEY and CDR2 SVGEGT. The CDR3 coding sequence is TGTGCCAGCAGTTATTTAATTCCATGGGGGGAAACCTACGAGCAGTACTTC. As protein: CASSYLIPWGETYEQYF.

The chain employs TRBV2 and TRBJ1-6; maybe TRBD1 (6 bases). CDR3 length: 14 residues. The germline CDR1 and CDR2 sequences are SNHLY and FYNNEI. Trimming removed 7 bases at V and 7 bases at J, with 14 bases between. CDR3 sequence reads: CASKFYRENSPLHF. The DNA of the CDR3 is TGTGCCAGCAAATTTTACAGGGAAAATTCACCCCTCCACTTT.

This sequence joins TRBV2 and TRBJ2-7, with 7 bases lining up with TRBD1. This CDR3 region has 15 residues. In germline, CDR1 is SNHLY, CDR2 FYNNEI. The ends lost 2 bases at V and 2 bases at J; junction bases unmatched: 6. CDR3 bases: TGTGCCAGCAGTGAATTGGGGGACAGCACCTACGAGCAGTACTTC. This sequence encodes CASSELGDSTYEQYF.

The V and J genes are TRBV9 and TRBJ2-2; 10 positions match TRBD1. The V and J ends lost 0 bases and 5 bases, in that order; junction bases with no gene match: 7. The germline V gene encodes CDR1 SGDLS and CDR2 YYNGEE. This CDR3 spans 17 amino acids. The CDR3 DNA reads as TGTGCCAGCAGCGTAGGGGGACAGGGGCTGAGAACCGGGGAGCTGTTTTTT. Its protein is CASSVGGQGLRTGELFF.

This clonotype came up a few times. At one boundary the junction diverges from the germline segment, which might be a read error. This chain joins TRBV20-1 and TRBJ2-7; D ambiguous. The CDR3 loop spans 12 amino acids. Germline lookup yields CDR1 DFQATT and CDR2 SNEGSKA (reference sequence). CDR3 DNA: TGCAGTGCTGGAGTCTCAACCCGGCCAATACTCTTC. It specifies CSAGVSTRPILF.

This clonotype showed up just a few times. CDR3 in amino acids: CASSQGTGPSNYGYTF. The CDR3 coding sequence is TGTGCCAGCAGCCAAGGGACAGGGCCTTCTAACTATGGCTACACCTTC. V gene TRBV3-1 combines with J gene TRBJ1-2; the match to TRBD1 covers 8 bases. The CDR3 has 16 residues. Germline values: CDR1 LGHDT, CDR2 YNNKEL (reference sequence). V was clipped by 1 base and J by 0 bases; unmatched bases: 4.

The chain combines TRBV6-5 with TRBJ1-1; maybe TRBD1 (5 bases). The CDR3 is 15 amino acids. The germline CDR1 and CDR2 sequences are MNHEY and SVGAGI. V was shortened by 5 bases and J by 4 bases, with 17 bases between the two germline ends. CDR3: CASSAQGFGRTEAFF. The CDR3 DNA is TGTGCCAGCAGTGCTCAGGGATTTGGGCGCACTGAAGCTTTCTTT.

This clonotype was counted many times. This rearrangement joins TRBV29-1 to TRBJ1-1; D is uncertain. The germline V gene has CDR1 SQVTM and CDR2 ANQGSEA. CDR3 size: 10 residues. Between the trimmed V and J ends, which lost 3 bases and 10 bases, there was a span of 9 bases. Written as DNA, the CDR3 is TGCAGCGTTGATTCGCGGCGAGCTTTCTTT. Translated, it gives CSVDSRRAFF.

The chain carries TRBV7-2 and TRBJ2-7, with 11 bases fitting TRBD2. CDR3 size: 17 residues. The germline V gene encodes CDR1 SGHTA and CDR2 FQGNSA. The junction had 6 bases not matched to a gene; V was cut back by 2 bases and J by 0 bases. Here the CDR3 reads CASSLISTSGGSYEQYF. The CDR3 DNA reads as TGTGCCAGCAGCTTAATTTCAACTAGCGGGGGCTCCTACGAGCAGTACTTC.

The table lists this clonotype with many counts. V is TRBV2 and J is TRBJ1-2; a weak D match, TRBD1 (6 bases). V lost 7 bases to trimming and J lost 4 bases, with 13 bases between them. CDR1 and CDR2 from the germline V gene are SNHLY and FYNNEI. The CDR3 is made up of 13 amino acids. The CDR3 protein is CASNRVLSYGYTF. For the CDR3, the DNA is TGTGCCAGCAACAGGGTATTAAGCTATGGCTACACCTTC.

This clonotype occurred a few times. The CDR3 DNA reads TGTGCCAGCAGTTCCGCGGGAGACCCAGATACGCAGTATTTT. Its translation: CASSSAGDPDTQYF. The chain carries TRBV6-2 or TRBV6-3 and TRBJ2-3; TRBD2 matches 7 bases. Per germline, CDR1 MNHEY and CDR2 SVGEGT. The ends lost 4 bases at V and 4 bases at J; junction bases unmatched: 5. The CDR3 runs 14 residues.